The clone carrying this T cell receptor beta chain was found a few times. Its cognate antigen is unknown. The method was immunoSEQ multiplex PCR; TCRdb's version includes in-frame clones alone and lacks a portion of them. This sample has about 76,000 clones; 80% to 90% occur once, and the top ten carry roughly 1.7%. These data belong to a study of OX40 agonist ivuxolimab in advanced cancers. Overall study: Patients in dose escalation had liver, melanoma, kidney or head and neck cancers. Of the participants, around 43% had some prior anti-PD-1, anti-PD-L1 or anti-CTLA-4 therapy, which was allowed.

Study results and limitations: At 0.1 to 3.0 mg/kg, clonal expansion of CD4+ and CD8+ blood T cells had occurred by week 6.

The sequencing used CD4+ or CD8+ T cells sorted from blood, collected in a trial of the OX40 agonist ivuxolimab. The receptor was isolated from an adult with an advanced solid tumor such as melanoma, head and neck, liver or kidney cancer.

As DNA, the CDR3 is TGCGCCAGCAGCCAAGGAGTAGCGGGGGCACAAGAGACCCAGTACTTC. Translation gives CASSQGVAGAQETQYF. V gene TRBV4-3 combines with J gene TRBJ2-5, with 9 bases fitting TRBD2. This CDR3 contains 16 residues. The germline gives CDR1 LGHNA, CDR2 YSLEER. With 1 base clipped from V and 2 bases from J, the junction kept 5 bases outside the gene matches.